This T cell receptor beta chain was sequenced during a study of identical twins. Study results and limitations: Abundant beta clonotypes from cord blood bore fewer insertions; memory repertoires lacked this pattern. Twins showed weaker excess sharing in their beta out-of-frame sequences.

Trimming took 4 bases from V and 3 from J, leaving 16 bases between them. CDR1 and CDR2 from the germline V gene are SGHRS and YFSETQ. The CDR3 length is 15 residues. After template switching added a universal primer site, the resulting cDNA carried unique molecular identifiers. TCRdb processed the 5' RACE reads anew with MiXCR; each CDR3 protein has one entry. There are approximately 280,000 distinct CDR3 sequences in the sample; more than 6.5% occur only once, and less than 2.5% lies in the top ten. This clonotype was seen at least ten times. Antigen: not known. This same sample was also part of a study on yellow fever vaccine responses in identical twins.

V and J are TRBV5-1 and TRBJ1-1; D may be TRBD1 (6 bases). The source is a woman between 18 and 29 years old in good health. Sequencing used memory (CD45RO+) T cells sorted from blood. The DNA of the CDR3 is TGCGCCAGCAGCCCGGGACAAAAAAGGGACACTGAAGCTTTCTTT. This gives the protein CASSPGQKRDTEAFF.